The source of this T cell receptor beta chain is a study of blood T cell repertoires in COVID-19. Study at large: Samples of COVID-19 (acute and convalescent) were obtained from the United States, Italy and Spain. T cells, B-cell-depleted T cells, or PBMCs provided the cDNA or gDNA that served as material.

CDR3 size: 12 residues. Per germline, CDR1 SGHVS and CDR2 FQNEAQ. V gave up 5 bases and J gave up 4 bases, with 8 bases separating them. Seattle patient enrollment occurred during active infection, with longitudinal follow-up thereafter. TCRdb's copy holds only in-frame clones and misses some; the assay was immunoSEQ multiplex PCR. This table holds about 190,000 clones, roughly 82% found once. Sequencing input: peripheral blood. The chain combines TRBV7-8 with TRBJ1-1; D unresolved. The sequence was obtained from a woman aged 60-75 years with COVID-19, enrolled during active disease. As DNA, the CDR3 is TGTGCCAGCAGCCTCCTCTTCACTGAAGCTTTCTTT. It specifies CASSLLFTEAFF.